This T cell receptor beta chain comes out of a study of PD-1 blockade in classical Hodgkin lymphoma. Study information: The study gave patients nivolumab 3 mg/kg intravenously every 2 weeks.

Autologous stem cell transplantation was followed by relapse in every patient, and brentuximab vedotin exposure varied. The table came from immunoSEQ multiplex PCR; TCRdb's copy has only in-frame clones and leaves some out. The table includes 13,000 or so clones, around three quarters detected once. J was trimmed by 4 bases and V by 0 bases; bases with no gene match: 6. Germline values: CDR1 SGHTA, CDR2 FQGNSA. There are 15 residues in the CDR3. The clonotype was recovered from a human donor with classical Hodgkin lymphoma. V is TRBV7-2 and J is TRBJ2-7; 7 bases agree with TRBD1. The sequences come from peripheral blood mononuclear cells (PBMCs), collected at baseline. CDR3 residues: CASSLAGTGAYEQYV. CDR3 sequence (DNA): TGTGCCAGCAGCTTAGCCGGAACAGGGGCATACGAGCAGTACGTC.